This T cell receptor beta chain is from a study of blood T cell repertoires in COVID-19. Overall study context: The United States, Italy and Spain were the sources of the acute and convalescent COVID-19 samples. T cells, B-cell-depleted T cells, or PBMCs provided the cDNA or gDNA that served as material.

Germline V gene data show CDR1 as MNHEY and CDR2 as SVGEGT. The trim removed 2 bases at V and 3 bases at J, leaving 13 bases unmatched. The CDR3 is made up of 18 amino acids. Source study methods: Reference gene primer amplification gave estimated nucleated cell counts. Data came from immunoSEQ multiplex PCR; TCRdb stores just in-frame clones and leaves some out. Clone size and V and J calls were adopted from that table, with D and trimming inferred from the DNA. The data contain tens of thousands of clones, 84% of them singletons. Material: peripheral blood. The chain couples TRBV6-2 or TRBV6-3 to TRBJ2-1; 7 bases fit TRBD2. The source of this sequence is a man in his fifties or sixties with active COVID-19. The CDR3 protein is CASSYPRSSGRLYNEQFF. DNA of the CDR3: TGTGCCAGCAGTTACCCCCGTTCTAGCGGCCGCCTCTACAATGAGCAGTTCTTC.